This is a list of T cell receptor beta chains from one sample in a study of beta chain features in type 1 diabetes. The protocol was immunoSEQ multiplex PCR, while the TCRdb copy is restricted to in-frame clones and leaves out a portion. The data show hundreds of thousands of clones, 9.6% seen once. The sequenced sample was naive CD4+ T cells from blood. The receptor set was obtained from a young woman in good health. CDR3s include the opening cysteine and the closing phenylalanine or tryptophan. A D gene is named only where the DNA matches it firmly. Some rows mark clone size as missing; the rest say once, few, many or name a class of expanded clone.

TRBD1	TRBV7-2	-	TRBJ1-2	CASSLDRVRNGYTF	TGTGCCAGCAGCTTGGACAGGGTGAGGAATGGCTACACCTTC
-	TRBV5-1	-	TRBJ2-1	CASSRKGQNNEQFF	TGCGCCAGCAGCAGAAAGGGACAAAACAATGAGCAGTTCTTC
-	TRBV7-9	many	TRBJ1-2	CASSSVSGYTF	TGTGCCAGCAGCTCGGTGTCAGGCTACACCTTC
TRBD1	TRBV7-2	many	TRBJ2-7	CASRQGVLTEQYF	TGTGCCAGCAGACAGGGGGTACTGACCGAGCAGTACTTC
-	TRBV5-1	few	TRBJ1-1	CASSRGGNQNTEAFF	TGCGCCAGCTCACGGGGGGGTAACCAGAACACTGAAGCTTTCTTT
-	TRBV19	few	TRBJ1-1	CASITWTPPEAFF	TGTGCCAGTATTACCTGGACACCACCTGAAGCTTTCTTT
-	TRBV23-1	many	TRBJ2-1	CACSQGTFSYNEQFF	TGCGCCTGTTCCCAAGGGACTTTCTCCTACAATGAGCAGTTCTTC
-	TRBV18	-	TRBJ1-1	CASSPKVVLGGNTEAFF	TGTGCCAGCTCACCAAAGGTCGTTCTCGGGGGGAACACTGAAGCTTTCTTT
TRBD1	TRBV6-1	few	TRBJ1-5	CASSDQGVQPQHF	TGTGCCAGCAGTGACCAGGGGGTTCAGCCCCAGCATTTT
TRBD1	TRBV13	few	TRBJ2-7	CASSLGGDSPRRYF	TGTGCCAGCAGCTTAGGCGGGGACAGCCCACGGCGGTACTTC
-	TRBV7-9	-	TRBJ1-5	CASSGAGTPSWPQHF	TGTGCCAGCAGCGGTGCCGGGACACCATCATGGCCCCAGCATTTT
-	TRBV5-1	few	TRBJ2-7	CASSLGQIYEQYF	TGCGCCAGCAGCTTGGGACAGATATACGAGCAGTACTTC
-	TRBV2	few	TRBJ1-1	CASRTAGNTEAFF	TGTGCCAGCAGGACGGCGGGTAACACTGAAGCTTTCTTT
-	TRBV15	-	TRBJ1-1	CATTSVGGGTEAFF	TGTGCCACCACTTCTGTGGGAGGAGGCACTGAAGCTTTCTTT
TRBD1	TRBV5-1	-	TRBJ2-7	CASSPTTGGAEQYF	TGCGCCAGCAGCCCTACTACAGGGGGCGCTGAGCAGTACTTC
TRBD1	TRBV28	-	TRBJ1-1	CASSPRTGGSTEAFF	TGTGCCAGCAGTCCAAGGACAGGGGGAAGCACTGAAGCTTTCTTT
TRBD1	TRBV7-3	-	TRBJ1-2	CASSPGQGINYGYTF	TGTGCCAGCAGCCCGGGACAGGGGATAAACTATGGCTACACCTTC
TRBD2	TRBV7-9	-	TRBJ2-5	CASSLAASGLSKETQYF	TGTGCCAGCAGCTTAGCAGCTAGCGGGCTTTCAAAAGAGACCCAGTACTTC
TRBD1	TRBV28	few	TRBJ1-2	CASSLPGQGLDGYTF	TGTGCCAGCAGTTTGCCGGGACAGGGGTTGGATGGCTACACCTTC
-	TRBV20-1	few	TRBJ2-1	CSALSPNEQFF	TGCAGTGCCCTATCGCCCAATGAGCAGTTCTTC
-	TRBV5-4	few	TRBJ2-7	CASSLGSPGTYEQYF	TGTGCCAGCAGCTTGGGTTCCCCGGGTACCTACGAGCAGTACTTC
-	TRBV4-1	few	TRBJ2-7	CASSQDGRAVFEQYF	TGCGCCAGCAGCCAAGATGGGAGAGCGGTTTTCGAGCAGTACTTC
-	TRBV29-1	-	TRBJ2-7	CSVEGQGTSEQYF	TGCAGCGTTGAAGGTCAGGGTACCTCCGAGCAGTACTTC
-	TRBV9	few	TRBJ1-1	CASSSALDTEAFF	TGTGCCAGCAGCTCCGCCCTAGACACTGAAGCTTTCTTT
-	TRBV30	-	TRBJ1-4	CAWSFQGGEKLFF	TGTGCCTGGAGTTTCCAGGGCGGTGAAAAACTGTTTTTT
-	TRBV4-1	few	TRBJ1-5	CASSQAVGGRGQPQHF	TGCGCCAGCAGCCAAGCCGTCGGAGGAAGAGGTCAGCCCCAGCATTTT
TRBD1	TRBV5-5	-	TRBJ2-7	CASSFPTGIYEQYF	TGTGCCAGCAGCTTTCCGACAGGGATATACGAGCAGTACTTC
-	TRBV7-3	-	TRBJ2-1	CASSGGSGINEQFF	TGTGCCAGCAGCGGGGGGTCAGGGATAAATGAGCAGTTCTTC
-	TRBV30	many	TRBJ1-1	CAWMAGPTEAFF	TGTGCCTGGATGGCAGGGCCCACTGAAGCTTTCTTT
TRBD1	TRBV30	few	TRBJ1-2	CAQDRVEGYTF	TGTGCCCAAGACAGGGTGGAAGGCTACACCTTC
TRBD1	TRBV4-1	few	TRBJ1-6	CASSQSALRDSPLSSYNSPLHF	TGCGCCAGCAGCCAGTCCGCTCTACGGGACAGTCCATTATCGTCCTATAATTCACCCCTCCACTTT
TRBD2	TRBV9	few	TRBJ2-7	CASSVETAGIYEQYF	TGTGCCAGCAGCGTAGAAACAGCGGGGATATACGAGCAGTACTTC
TRBD2	TRBV4-1	-	TRBJ2-1	CASSQAFASGRVYEQFF	TGCGCCAGCAGCCAAGCCTTTGCTAGCGGGAGGGTGTATGAGCAGTTCTTC
-	TRBV29-1	many	TRBJ1-1	CSGENTEAFF	TGCAGCGGCGAGAACACTGAAGCTTTCTTT
TRBD2	TRBV6-1	-	TRBJ2-1	CASSKRAGEQFF	TGTGCCAGCAGCAAAAGAGCGGGAGAGCAGTTCTTC
TRBD1	TRBV6-6	few	TRBJ1-2	CASSSRGPYGYTF	TGTGCCAGCAGCTCCAGGGGGCCCTATGGCTACACCTTC
TRBD1	TRBV5-1	few	TRBJ1-5	CASSLQGAENQPQHF	TGCGCCAGCAGCTTACAGGGGGCTGAGAATCAGCCCCAGCATTTT
-	TRBV6-5	few	TRBJ2-3	CASSYRVSGTDTQYF	TGTGCCAGCAGTTATCGGGTCTCCGGCACAGATACGCAGTATTTT
TRBD1	TRBV7-3	few	TRBJ2-1	CASSLNSGGFSYNEQFF	TGTGCCAGCAGCTTAAACTCAGGGGGTTTTTCCTACAATGAGCAGTTCTTC
TRBD1	TRBV30	few	TRBJ1-2	CAWSVLTGGGYTF	TGTGCCTGGAGTGTCCTTACAGGGGGTGGCTACACCTTC
TRBD2	TRBV4-2	-	TRBJ2-3	CASSQGGSGGAGTQYF	TGTGCCAGCAGCCAAGGGGGTAGCGGGGGGGCCGGTACGCAGTATTTT
-	TRBV7-9	few	TRBJ1-5	CASRQGNQPQHF	TGTGCCAGCAGGCAGGGGAACCAGCCCCAGCATTTT
-	TRBV7-2	few	TRBJ2-7	CASSISPLEQYF	TGTGCCAGCAGTATATCTCCCCTCGAGCAGTACTTC
-	TRBV5-1	few	TRBJ1-2	CASSLQQGHGYTF	TGCGCCAGCAGCTTGCAGCAGGGCCATGGCTACACCTTC
-	TRBV6-5	few	TRBJ2-1	CASSYSRGSYNEQFF	TGTGCCAGCAGTTACTCCCGGGGAAGCTACAATGAGCAGTTCTTC
-	TRBV11-2	-	TRBJ1-1	CASSPQGLEAFF	TGTGCCAGCAGCCCCCAGGGGCTAGAAGCTTTCTTT
-	TRBV5-1	few	TRBJ2-3	CASSLLSGSPDTQYF	TGCGCCAGCAGCTTGCTATCAGGGTCTCCAGATACGCAGTATTTT
TRBD1	TRBV5-1	-	TRBJ1-1	CASSDPTGDTEAFF	TGCGCCAGCAGTGATCCGACAGGGGACACTGAAGCTTTCTTT
TRBD1	TRBV30	few	TRBJ1-6	CAWSVGQGNSPLHF	TGTGCCTGGAGTGTAGGACAGGGTAATTCACCCCTCCACTTT
TRBD2	TRBV5-4	-	TRBJ2-7	CASSRGGSSYEQYF	TGTGCCAGCAGCCGCGGGGGGAGCTCCTACGAGCAGTACTTC
TRBD1	TRBV4-2	-	TRBJ1-2	CASSQATGGRRDYGYTF	TGTGCCAGCAGCCAAGCGACAGGGGGACGGAGGGACTATGGCTACACCTTC
-	TRBV5-1	-	TRBJ2-3	CASSLGRDSSLNTQYF	TGCGCCAGCAGCTTGGGCCGGGACTCGTCCCTGAATACGCAGTATTTT
TRBD1	TRBV29-1	few	TRBJ1-2	CSVEGQGVGGYTF	TGCAGCGTTGAGGGCCAGGGGGTCGGTGGCTACACCTTC